Shown below are 32 T cell receptor beta chains from a single sample sequenced in a study of vaccination and CD4 T cells after COVID-19. Treatment given: approximately nine-day PBMC culture with coronavirus spike peptide pools or control peptides (ViraFEST assay). Antigens of these TCRs are unknown. At the Johns Hopkins FTIC core, DNA taken from cultured CD4+ T cells was sequenced by way of the Oncomine TCR Beta short-read assay. TCRdb re-called the PCR reads with MiXCR, one entry per CDR3 protein. The sample shows 11,000 to 15,000 distinct CDR3 sequences, about 30% of them seen only once. This specimen was CD4+ T cells from blood, cultured in vitro, taken after SARS-CoV-2 vaccination. These receptors were taken from a human donor who had recovered from COVID-19.

The chain links TRBV20-1 to TRBJ2-1, with D uncertain. The V gene lost 3 bases and the J gene lost 0 bases, with 9 bases spanning the gap. CDR3 length equals 14 residues. Per the germline V gene, CDR1 is DFQATT and CDR2 is SNEGSKA (reference sequence). The CDR3 sequence is CSARRHSSYNEQFF. CDR3 sequence (DNA): TGCAGTGCTAGGCGCCACAGCTCCTACAATGAGCAGTTCTTC.

The chain recombines TRBV6-2 or TRBV6-3 with TRBJ1-1; D is unresolved. CDR3 length: 14 residues. With 4 bases removed from V and 5 bases from J, the gap between germline ends came to 14 bases. Per the germline V gene, CDR1 is MNHEY and CDR2 is SVGEGT. The CDR3 DNA reads as TGTGCCAGCAGTTCCAACAAGGTAGATACTGAAGCTTTCTTT. As protein: CASSSNKVDTEAFF.

The chain links TRBV20-1 to TRBJ2-1; the D is unclear. Per germline, CDR1 DFQATT and CDR2 SNEGSKA (reference sequence). CDR3 length equals 10 residues. V shed 3 bases and J shed 8 bases, with 5 bases lying between them. CDR3 protein: CSASNYEQFF. The CDR3 DNA reads as TGCAGTGCTAGTAACTATGAGCAGTTCTTC.

The sample holds a few counts of this clonotype. The V call is TRBV28, the J call TRBJ2-2; 7 nucleotides match TRBD2. Per the germline V gene, CDR1 is MDHEN and CDR2 is SYDVKM. This CDR3 is 15 amino acids long. V trimming: 7 bases; J trimming: 5 bases; junction bases outside the gene matches: 10. As DNA, the CDR3 is TGTGCCAGCATTAGCCCGGGAGGTCCAACCGGGGAGCTGTTTTTT. Translated, it gives CASISPGGPTGELFF.

J is TRBJ2-5 and V is TRBV18; 13 bases align to TRBD2. Germline assignment: CDR1 KGHSH and CDR2 LQKENI. Trimming at V came to 5 bases and at J to 5 bases, leaving 8 bases not matched to a gene. This CDR3 has 16 residues. Here the CDR3 reads CASSTKLAGGMETQYF. CDR3 coding DNA: TGTGCCAGCTCAACCAAACTAGCGGGAGGGATGGAGACCCAGTACTTC.

The chain uses TRBV6-1 and TRBJ1-2; D remains ambiguous. Germline values: CDR1 MNHNS, CDR2 SASEGT. Trimming cost V 6 bases and J 7 bases, with 12 bases left between them. CDR3 size: 12 residues. DNA for the CDR3: TGTGCCAGCAGCCGCGGGGTGGGTGGCTACACCTTC. Translation gives CASSRGVGGYTF.

The chain links TRBV15 to TRBJ1-4, with D hard to call. The germline V gene encodes CDR1 LNHNV and CDR2 YYDKDF (reference sequence). V was pared by 0 bases and J by 0 bases, with 8 bases between. The CDR3 is made up of 16 amino acids. CDR3 DNA: TGTGCCACCAGCAGAGACAGGCTAGCAACTAATGAAAAACTGTTTTTT. Translating gives CATSRDRLATNEKLFF.

The chain links TRBV24-1 to TRBJ1-1; D perhaps matches TRBD1 (6 bases). CDR1 and CDR2 (germline): KGHDR, SFDVKD. The CDR3 is 13 residues long. Deletions cut 3 bases from V and 7 bases from J, with 11 bases between. CDR3 coding DNA: TGTGCCACCAGTGATCACCGGGGGCTTGAAGCTTTCTTT. Its protein product is CATSDHRGLEAFF.

The V call is TRBV7-2, the J call TRBJ1-3; D perhaps matches TRBD1 (6 bases). Trimming took 6 bases from V and 5 from J, leaving 20 bases between them. Germline loops: CDR1 SGHTA, CDR2 FQGNSA. The CDR3 sequence is 16 residues long. Here the CDR3 DNA reads TGTGCCAGCAGTCCCAAGGGTGGGGGCGGGCGAAACACCATATATTTT. As protein: CASSPKGGGGRNTIYF.

This clonotype was picked up one time. The chain combines TRBV18 with TRBJ2-3; unclear D gene. CDR3 length equals 14 residues. CDR1 is KGHSH, CDR2 LQKENI, per germline. Deletions cut 5 bases from V and 2 bases from J, with 11 bases between. The CDR3 coding sequence is TGTGCCAGCTCATCCCCGATAACCACAGATACGCAGTATTTT. Translating it yields CASSSPITTDTQYF.

This clonotype was seen a single time. This chain links TRBV6-2 or TRBV6-3 with TRBJ2-3; D unclear. Germline V CDR1 and CDR2: MNHEY, SVGEGT. Trimming took 7 bases from V and 1 from J, leaving 15 bases between them. CDR3 length: 15 residues. The CDR3 is CASTQNSPGTDTQYF. DNA for the CDR3: TGTGCCAGCACCCAGAATTCACCAGGCACAGATACGCAGTATTTT.

The chain couples TRBV7-6 to TRBJ2-6, with TRBD1 identical over 7 bases. The CDR3 runs to 17 residues. Unmatched junction bases numbered 6, after V lost 4 bases and J lost 0 bases. Germline values: CDR1 SGHVS, CDR2 FNYEAQ. CDR3 sequence: CASSSRAGGSGANVLTF. As DNA, the CDR3 is TGTGCCAGCAGCTCTAGGGCAGGGGGCTCTGGGGCCAACGTCCTGACTTTC.

The rearrangement joins TRBV20-1 to TRBJ1-5; 8 bases agree with TRBD1. The CDR3 sequence is 16 residues long. The V and J ends lost 5 bases and 6 bases, in that order; junction bases with no gene match: 15. Germline CDR1 is DFQATT and CDR2 is SNEGSKA (reference sequence). The CDR3 region is CSAAGGAGGATQPQHF. As DNA, the CDR3 is TGCAGTGCTGCAGGGGGAGCAGGGGGCGCGACTCAGCCCCAGCATTTT.

This clonotype appeared a single time. The CDR3, as DNA: TGTGCCAGCAGCTTAGCGGGGGGGGCGCGGACTGAGCAGTTCTTC. Translation gives CASSLAGGARTEQFF. The chain has TRBV7-9 and TRBJ2-1, with D maybe TRBD2 (7 bases). There are 15 residues in the CDR3. CDR1 and CDR2 (germline): SEHNR, FQNEAQ (reference sequence). V was trimmed by 0 bases and J by 9 bases, leaving 15 bases between them. Variable domain in full (rest from reference TRBV7-9 and TRBJ2-1): DTGVSQNPRHKITKRGQNVTFRCDPISEHNRLYWYRQTLGQGPEFLTYFQNEAQLEKSRLLSDRFSAERPKGSFSTLEIQRTEQGDSAMYLCASSLAGGARTEQFFGPGTRLTVL.

This chain uses TRBV18 with TRBJ2-1, with 9 bases aligning to TRBD2. In germline, CDR1 is KGHSH, CDR2 LQKENI. The CDR3 is made up of 17 amino acids. Trimming removed 2 bases from V and 2 bases from J; junction bases left unmatched: 7. CDR3 DNA: TGTGCCAGCTCACCAGGGATAGCGGGAGTTACCTACAATGAGCAGTTCTTC. It translates to CASSPGIAGVTYNEQFF.

This clonotype has more than one count but fewer than ten. CDR3 amino acids: CSARDRRGSEQYF. CDR3 nucleotide sequence: TGCAGTGCTAGAGATCGTCGAGGGAGCGAGCAGTACTTC. The chain recombines TRBV20-1 with TRBJ2-7; the D gene is possibly TRBD2 (5 bases). The CDR3 spans 13 residues. Germline CDR1 is DFQATT and CDR2 is SNEGSKA (reference sequence). V lost 0 bases and J lost 6, with 12 bases in between.

This clonotype is categorized as medium-sized. This chain uses TRBV20-1 with TRBJ1-2; TRBD1 is a possible D gene (6 bases). The CDR3 spans 16 residues. Germline V gives CDR1 DFQATT, CDR2 SNEGSKA (reference sequence). The germline V and J ends were trimmed by 6 bases and 0 bases, with 20 bases remaining between them. CDR3 in amino acids: CSAPPPTGFANYGYTF. The DNA for the CDR3 is TGCAGTGCCCCACCTCCAACAGGGTTCGCTAACTATGGCTACACCTTC.

This clonotype came up a few times. The genes are TRBV7-2 and TRBJ2-7; D is perhaps TRBD1 (6 bases). Germline assignment: CDR1 SGHTA and CDR2 FQGNSA. The CDR3 has 15 amino acids. V gave up 1 base and J gave up 1 base, with 11 bases separating them. CDR3 amino acids: CASSLGGTFSYEQYF. In DNA form, the CDR3 reads TGTGCCAGCAGCTTAGGTGGGACATTTTCCTACGAGCAGTACTTC. The full variable domain, completed using reference TRBV7-2 and TRBJ2-7, is GAGVSQSPSNKVTEKGKDVELRCDPISGHTALYWYRQSLGQGLEFLIYFQGNSAPDKSGLPSDRFSAERTGGSVSTLTIQRTQQEDSAVYLCASSLGGTFSYEQYFGPGTRLTVT.

J is TRBJ2-5 and V is TRBV24-1; D might be TRBD2 (7 bases). This CDR3 region has 16 residues. Trimming cost V 3 bases and J 5 bases, with 18 bases left between them. Germline assignment: CDR1 KGHDR and CDR2 SFDVKD. CDR3 region: CATSDGGGRSGETQYF. The CDR3 DNA is TGTGCCACCAGTGATGGGGGGGGGCGTTCAGGGGAGACCCAGTACTTC.

This chain uses TRBV2 with TRBJ1-6, with D perhaps TRBD1 (6 bases). The V end lost 7 bases, the J end lost 7 bases, and 17 bases lay between the germline ends. CDR1 is SNHLY, CDR2 FYNNEI, per germline. The CDR3 is 15 residues long. The CDR3 DNA reads TGTGCCAGCATCGGCCGGACAGCAGGGAATTCACCCCTCCACTTT. This encodes CASIGRTAGNSPLHF. The full variable domain, completed using reference TRBV2 and TRBJ1-6, is EPEVTQTPSHQVTQMGQEVILRCVPISNHLYFYWYRQILGQKVEFLVSFYNNEISEKSEIFDDQFSVERPDGSNFTLKIRSTKLEDSAMYFCASIGRTAGNSPLHFGNGTRLTVT.

This clonotype was observed a handful of times. The gene calls are TRBV7-9 and TRBJ2-5; D gene ambiguous. The CDR3 is 14 amino acids. CDR1 and CDR2 (germline): SEHNR, FQNEAQ (reference sequence). Trimming removed 7 bases from V and 1 base from J, with 13 bases in between. The CDR3 spells CASTLAAVQETQYF. The CDR3 DNA sequence: TGTGCCAGCACCCTGGCGGCGGTCCAAGAGACCCAGTACTTC.

This chain joins TRBV11-2 and TRBJ2-7, with D uncertain. V was clipped by 4 bases and J by 5 bases, with 15 bases between them. The CDR3 is made up of 14 amino acids. Germline-derived CDR1 and CDR2 are SGHAT and FQNNGV. The CDR3 loop is CASSSPYPDNEQYF. DNA of the CDR3: TGTGCCAGCAGCTCCCCCTATCCGGATAACGAGCAGTACTTC.

This clonotype appeared a few times. This sequence joins TRBV7-2 and TRBJ2-7; the D gene is possibly TRBD2 (6 bases). Germline lookup yields CDR1 SGHTA and CDR2 FQGNSA. The V end lost 2 bases, the J end lost 3 bases, and 17 bases lay between the germline ends. This CDR3 contains 16 residues. DNA for the CDR3: TGTGCCAGCAGCTTAAGGGACTCGGGTAGACACTACGAGCAGTACTTC. Amino acids: CASSLRDSGRHYEQYF. Based on the CDR3 plus reference TRBV7-2 and TRBJ2-7, the full variable domain is GAGVSQSPSNKVTEKGKDVELRCDPISGHTALYWYRQSLGQGLEFLIYFQGNSAPDKSGLPSDRFSAERTGGSVSTLTIQRTQQEDSAVYLCASSLRDSGRHYEQYFGPGTRLTVT.

This clonotype came up a few times. The chain couples TRBV10-3 to TRBJ2-7; TRBD2 matches at 12 bases. Germline assignment: CDR1 ENHRY and CDR2 SYGVKD. Losses at the gene ends were 5 bases for V and 1 base for J; bases not matched to a gene: 3. The length of the CDR3 is 15 residues. The CDR3 loop is CAISPTSGSSYEQYF. The CDR3 DNA is TGTGCCATCAGTCCGACTAGCGGGAGTTCCTACGAGCAGTACTTC.

The chain carries TRBV6-1 and TRBJ1-1; D ambiguous. The V gene's germline CDR1 is MNHNS and CDR2 SASEGT. This CDR3 region has 12 residues. Trimming took 5 bases from V and 8 from J, leaving 12 bases between them. The CDR3 bases are TGTGCCAGCAGTACGAAAGCTTTGGAAGCTTTCTTT. It specifies CASSTKALEAFF.

The chain joins TRBV25-1 to TRBJ2-2; 7 nucleotides match TRBD2. Trimming at V came to 9 bases and at J to 3 bases, leaving 16 bases not matched to a gene. This CDR3 is 17 amino acids long. The germline V gene encodes CDR1 MGHDK and CDR2 SYGVNS. This CDR3 reads CARSSLRGDLYTGELFF. The CDR3, as DNA: TGTGCCAGATCAAGCCTCCGGGGGGACCTCTACACCGGGGAGCTGTTTTTT.

This clonotype was seen a handful of times. J is TRBJ2-7 and V is TRBV7-6, with D maybe TRBD1 (6 bases). From germline, CDR1 is SGHVS and CDR2 FNYEAQ. The V end lost 1 base, the J end lost 4 bases, and 17 bases lay between the germline ends. This CDR3 spans 16 amino acids. CDR3 sequence (DNA): TGTGCCAGCAGCTTAGGAGGGGTAGGGGGTCGATACGAGCAGTACTTC. This encodes CASSLGGVGGRYEQYF.

J is TRBJ2-1 and V is TRBV5-4; the D gene could be TRBD1 or TRBD2 (6 bases each). The germline V and J ends were trimmed by 3 bases and 0 bases, with 10 bases remaining between them. Germline V lookup: CDR1 SGHNT, CDR2 YYREEE (reference sequence). The CDR3 runs to 15 residues. CDR3 residues: CASSWGALSYNEQFF. In DNA form, the CDR3 reads TGTGCCAGCAGCTGGGGGGCCCTCTCCTACAATGAGCAGTTCTTC.

The chain combines TRBV7-9 with TRBJ1-1, with 11 bases identical to TRBD1. The length of the CDR3 is 15 residues. The V and J ends lost 1 base and 4 bases, in that order; junction bases with no gene match: 2. Germline CDR1 and CDR2: SEHNR and FQNEAQ (reference sequence). Here the CDR3 reads CASSLDGTGGTEAFF. As DNA, the CDR3 is TGTGCCAGCAGCTTAGACGGGACAGGGGGCACTGAAGCTTTCTTT.

V and J are TRBV4-3 and TRBJ2-3, with D uncertain. The CDR3 is 14 residues long. V was cut by 0 bases and J by 1 base, with 5 bases left in between. Germline CDR1 reads LGHNA; CDR2 reads YSLEER. CDR3 sequence (DNA): TGCGCCAGCAGCCAAGAGCGAGGCACAGATACGCAGTATTTT. Translating it yields CASSQERGTDTQYF.

This chain uses TRBV7-2 with TRBJ1-5; a weak D match, TRBD1 (6 bases). Germline CDR1 and CDR2: SGHTA and FQGNSA. V was trimmed by 7 bases and J by 2 bases, leaving 15 bases between them. The CDR3 runs 15 residues. For the CDR3, the DNA is TGTGCCAGCACCAAGGGGGGGCGAGGCAATCAGCCCCAGCATTTT. Protein: CASTKGGRGNQPQHF.

The sample holds a few counts of this clonotype. This chain links TRBV20-1 with TRBJ2-7, with 14 bases matching TRBD2. Germline lookup yields CDR1 DFQATT and CDR2 SNEGSKA (reference sequence). CDR3 length equals 14 residues. The junction had 6 bases not matched to a gene; V was cut back by 7 bases and J by 4 bases. The DNA of the CDR3 is TGCAGTGTCGGGAGGACTAGCGGGAGGTACGAGCAGTACTTC. Its translation is CSVGRTSGRYEQYF.